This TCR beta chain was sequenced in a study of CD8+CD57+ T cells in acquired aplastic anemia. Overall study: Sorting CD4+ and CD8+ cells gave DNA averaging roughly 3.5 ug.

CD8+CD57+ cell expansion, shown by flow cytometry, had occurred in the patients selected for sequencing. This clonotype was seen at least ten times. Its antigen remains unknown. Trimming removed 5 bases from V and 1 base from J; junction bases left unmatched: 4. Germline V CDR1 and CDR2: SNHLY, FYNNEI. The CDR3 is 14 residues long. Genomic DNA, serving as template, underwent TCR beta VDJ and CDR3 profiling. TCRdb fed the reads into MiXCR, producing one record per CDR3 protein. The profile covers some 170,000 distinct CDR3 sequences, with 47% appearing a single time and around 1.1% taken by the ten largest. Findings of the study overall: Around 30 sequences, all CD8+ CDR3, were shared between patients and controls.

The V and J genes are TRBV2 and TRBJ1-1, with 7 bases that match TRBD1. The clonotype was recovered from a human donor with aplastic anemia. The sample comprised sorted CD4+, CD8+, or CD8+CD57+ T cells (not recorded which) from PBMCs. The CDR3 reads CASSTGAQNTEAFF. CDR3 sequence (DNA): TGTGCCAGCAGTACAGGGGCCCAGAACACTGAAGCTTTCTTT.